This TCR beta chain was captured by sequencing in a study of technical replicates of blood from several donors. The table came from immunoSEQ multiplex PCR; TCRdb's copy has only in-frame clones and leaves some out. The sample lists roughly 87,000 clones, around 95% seen once, with 0.2% to 0.25% in the top ten. The source of this sequence is a human donor in good health. The sample comprised T cells isolated from PBMCs.

CDR3 coding DNA: TGTGCCAGCAGTGCCAACAGGGGGCCTAACTATGGCTACACCTTC. Its protein product is CASSANRGPNYGYTF. The chain couples TRBV27 to TRBJ1-2; 9 bases agree with TRBD1. From germline, CDR1 is MNHEY and CDR2 SMNVEV (reference sequence). This CDR3 has 15 residues. Germline trimming cut 5 bases from V and 0 bases from J; bases unmatched to any gene: 4.